This is a list of T cell receptor beta chains from one sample in a study of cytomegalovirus exposure and HLA in healthy donors. Data came from immunoSEQ multiplex PCR; TCRdb stores just in-frame clones and leaves some out. The data contain about 120,000 clones, 80% to 85% of them singletons. Material: PBMCs. All receptors derive from a human donor in good health. Each CDR3 is given with its conserved first and last residue. D genes are given only for firm matches. The size field is filled for only some rows; it gives once, few, many or a size class.

D gene	J gene	clone size	V gene	CDR3 protein	CDR3 DNA
TRBD2	TRBJ2-7	.	TRBV7-9	CASSFPGLAPHEQYF	TGTGCCAGCAGCTTCCCCGGACTAGCGCCCCACGAGCAGTACTTC
.	TRBJ1-6	.	TRBV9	CASSVGGKDSPLHF	TGTGCCAGCAGCGTAGGGGGCAAGGACTCACCCCTCCACTTT
.	TRBJ1-1	.	TRBV29-1	CSVVQGNTEAFF	TGCAGCGTTGTACAGGGGAACACTGAAGCTTTCTTT
TRBD1	TRBJ1-2	.	TRBV4-1	CASSQVDREGYGYTF	TGCGCCAGCAGCCAAGTGGACAGGGAAGGCTATGGCTACACCTTC
.	TRBJ2-4	.	TRBV27	CASSSGVLLAKNIQYF	TGTGCCAGCAGTTCCGGGGTTCTATTAGCCAAAAACATTCAGTACTTC
.	TRBJ2-3	.	TRBV5-1	CASSLWDSNTDTQYF	TGCGCCAGCAGCTTGTGGGACTCTAACACAGATACGCAGTATTTT
TRBD1	TRBJ1-2	few	TRBV7-9	CASSQQGGYGYTF	TGTGCCAGCAGCCAACAGGGGGGCTATGGCTACACCTTC
TRBD1	TRBJ1-5	.	TRBV7-8	CASSLAGQLNQPQHF	TGTGCCAGCAGCTTAGCGGGACAGTTAAATCAGCCCCAGCATTTT
TRBD2	TRBJ2-3	.	TRBV15	CATSRGGLAGGTDTQYF	TGTGCCACCAGCAGAGGGGGACTAGCGGGGGGAACAGATACGCAGTATTTT
.	TRBJ2-7	.	TRBV9	CASSGYRDSPYEQYF	TGTGCCAGCAGCGGGTACCGGGACTCTCCCTACGAGCAGTACTTC
TRBD2	TRBJ2-1	.	TRBV4-2	CASSQEGLVLEQFF	TGTGCCAGCAGCCAAGAGGGACTAGTTCTTGAGCAGTTCTTC
TRBD2	TRBJ2-5	.	TRBV7-6	CASSLGLGSGGIQETQYF	TGTGCCAGCAGCTTAGGGTTAGGTAGCGGGGGGATACAAGAGACCCAGTACTTC
TRBD1	TRBJ1-2	few	TRBV6-5	CASREDRASYTF	TGTGCCAGCAGGGAGGACAGGGCTAGCTACACCTTC
.	TRBJ1-2	.	TRBV19	CASSKRVGLYGYTF	TGTGCCAGTAGTAAGCGGGTCGGGCTCTATGGCTACACCTTC
.	TRBJ2-3	.	TRBV19	CASSNGGGSTDTQYF	TGTGCCAGTAGTAACGGTGGAGGCAGCACAGATACGCAGTATTTT
.	TRBJ1-2	.	TRBV6-6	CASSPDTSYGYTF	TGTGCCAGCAGCCCGGACACATCTTATGGCTACACCTTC
TRBD1	TRBJ1-2	.	TRBV6-5	CASSTMGTVYGYTF	TGTGCCAGCAGCACGATGGGGACAGTCTATGGCTACACCTTC
.	TRBJ2-7	.	TRBV29-1	CSVRRSGYEQYF	TGCAGCGTTAGACGGTCGGGCTACGAGCAGTACTTC
.	TRBJ2-1	.	TRBV27	CASSLFSGNEQFF	TGTGCCAGCAGTTTATTTAGCGGCAATGAGCAGTTCTTC
.	TRBJ1-2	.	TRBV6-1	CASSEAEGYYYGYTF	TGTGCCAGCAGTGAAGCCGAGGGCTACTATTATGGCTACACCTTC
TRBD1	TRBJ2-5	.	TRBV5-1	CASSLMGQGLLETQYF	TGCGCCAGCAGTCTGATGGGACAGGGGTTGTTGGAGACCCAGTACTTC
.	TRBJ2-1	.	TRBV14	CASSQGGLREQFF	TGTGCCAGCAGCCAGGGTGGGTTGAGGGAGCAGTTCTTC
.	TRBJ1-2	.	TRBV27	CASSLSSLYGYTF	TGTGCCAGCAGTTTAAGCTCATTGTATGGCTACACCTTC
.	TRBJ2-7	.	TRBV5-3	CASTPLSRQAVYEQYF	TGTGCCAGTACGCCCTTGTCGAGACAGGCCGTATACGAGCAGTACTTC
TRBD2	TRBJ2-2	.	TRBV9	CASSVLAGVTGELFF	TGTGCCAGCAGCGTCCTAGCGGGGGTCACCGGGGAGCTGTTTTTT
.	TRBJ1-2	.	TRBV11-2	CASSPGVGYTF	TGTGCCAGCAGCCCGGGGGTCGGCTACACCTTC
TRBD1	TRBJ1-2	.	TRBV11-2	CASSLGTGEGYGYTF	TGTGCCAGCAGCTTGGGGACAGGGGAGGGGTATGGCTACACCTTC
TRBD1	TRBJ2-5	.	TRBV7-2	CASSLQGVRGTQYF	TGTGCCAGCAGCCTACAGGGGGTCCGCGGGACCCAGTACTTC
TRBD2	TRBJ2-1	.	TRBV5-6	CASSLFTSGDHNEQFF	TGTGCCAGCAGCTTGTTCACTAGCGGAGATCACAATGAGCAGTTCTTC
TRBD1	TRBJ1-2	.	TRBV7-9	CASNLRRGQYNGYTF	TGTGCCAGCAACCTTAGGAGGGGGCAGTATAATGGCTACACCTTC
TRBD1	TRBJ2-7	.	TRBV7-8	CASLKQGVSYEQYF	TGTGCCAGCCTAAAGCAGGGGGTTTCCTACGAGCAGTACTTC
TRBD1	TRBJ2-7	.	TRBV29-1	CSPWDSLYEQYF	TGCAGCCCCTGGGACAGTTTATACGAGCAGTACTTC
.	TRBJ1-5	.	TRBV9	CASSVEGAANQPQHF	TGTGCCAGCAGCGTAGAAGGAGCCGCTAATCAGCCCCAGCATTTT
TRBD2	TRBJ2-1	.	TRBV9	CASRPIGTSGGAWREQFF	TGTGCCAGCAGGCCGATAGGGACTAGCGGGGGGGCCTGGCGTGAGCAGTTCTTC
TRBD1	TRBJ1-5	.	TRBV27	CASSFGTGGDQPQHF	TGTGCCAGCAGTTTCGGGACAGGGGGCGATCAGCCCCAGCATTTT
.	TRBJ1-2	.	TRBV6-1	CASSDGAGNYGYTF	TGTGCCAGCAGTGATGGCGCAGGGAACTATGGCTACACCTTC
.	TRBJ2-5	.	TRBV25-1	CASSEYLGGGGETQYF	TGTGCCAGCAGTGAATATTTAGGAGGGGGCGGGGAGACCCAGTACTTC
.	TRBJ2-3	.	TRBV5-6	CASSQTDTQYF	TGTGCCAGCAGCCAGACAGATACGCAGTATTTT
.	TRBJ2-1	.	TRBV5-1	CASSLAGDEQFF	TGCGCCAGCAGCTTGGCAGGGGATGAGCAGTTCTTC
.	TRBJ2-7	.	TRBV6-6	CASSNRDYEQYF	TGTGCCAGCAGTAACAGGGACTACGAGCAGTACTTC
.	TRBJ2-5	.	TRBV5-4	CASSLARTRETQYF	TGTGCCAGCAGCTTGGCGCGGACACGAGAGACCCAGTACTTC
TRBD1	TRBJ1-2	.	TRBV5-6	CASSLTGAGYTF	TGTGCCAGCAGCTTGACAGGGGCTGGCTACACCTTC
TRBD1	TRBJ1-1	.	TRBV28	CASYPGQPLNTEAFF	TGTGCCAGCTATCCGGGACAGCCCTTGAACACTGAAGCTTTCTTT
TRBD1	TRBJ1-2	.	TRBV7-9	CASSLGQGVWNGYTF	TGTGCCAGCAGCTTGGGACAGGGGGTGTGGAATGGCTACACCTTC
.	TRBJ1-6	.	TRBV15	CATSRDRSDNSPLHF	TGTGCCACCAGCAGAGATCGGTCGGATAATTCACCCCTCCACTTT
TRBD1	TRBJ1-2	.	TRBV7-2	CASSSRDRDYGYTF	TGTGCCAGCAGCTCCCGCGACAGGGACTATGGCTACACCTTC